The entry that follows covers one T cell receptor (beta chain) sequence. This clone was counted once. The antigen it recognizes is unknown. Qualities for individual bases were not recorded, and no much larger clone is one base off. V is shortened by 1 base, J by 9 bases, and the region joining them spans 10 bases. Inclusive of the bounding cysteine and phenylalanine, the CDR3 is 12 residues long. The retained sequence is limited to the CDR3, 36 bases, with the frame set at the first base. In the germline V gene (reference sequence), CDR1 corresponds to GTSNPN and CDR2 to SVGIG. The library was prepared using the immunoSEQ multiplex PCR assay. For most patients, genomic DNA was isolated using the Qiagen DNeasy Blood and Tissue Kit and was shipped frozen to Adaptive Biotechnologies for TCR sequencing. High-throughput TCR-beta CDR3 sequencing of genomic DNA from most patients was performed by Adaptive Biotechnologies. From the authors' description of their analysis: TCR sequencing data were retrieved from Adaptive's ImmunoSEQ software for about 17 patients, whereas a few other patients were processed with MiXCR and VDJtools. To correct CD4 versus CD8 sorting errors, any sequence found in both subsets at a frequency ratio below 5:1 was removed. Because the origin of CDR3 nucleotide sequences shared between donor and recipient could not be assigned, those sequences were removed. Alloreactive clones required at least 2-fold expansion over unstimulated cells and minimum CFSE-low frequency of 0.002% (template counts) or 0.001% (read counts). A clone was considered mappable if detected in the sequenced pre-transplant spleen, lymph node, or MLR CFSE-low populations of the donor or recipient. The cumulative frequency of alloreactive clones was calculated as a percentage of all sequences, weighted by copy number. TCRdb holds this immuneACCESS table with in-frame rearrangements only. Some clones are missing; in checked studies, unresolved V genes explain under half, and the rest has no known cause. The V and J calls and clone size come from that table; D and trimming were worked out from the DNA. The sample records roughly 120,000 clones, about 93% of which are singletons. Of the sample, around 0.12% is held by the ten largest clones.

The intended sense of this specimen's time point label: cells obtained before transplantation from donor or recipient. CD3+CD4+ and CD3+CD8+ populations were FACS-sorted from unstimulated pre-transplant donor and recipient cells taken from spleen or lymph nodes. These data come from a study of graft-versus-host responses after intestinal transplantation (dated by TCRdb to about 2021). With respect to the entire study: Multivisceral, liver-intestinal, or isolated intestinal transplants were received by the recipients. All recipients received anti-thymocyte globulin induction followed by maintenance tacrolimus and steroids for approximately 3 years. Bulk TCR-beta CDR3 sequencing was used to track graft-versus-host and host-versus-graft alloreactive T cell clones in the graft, circulation and bone marrow after intestinal transplantation. To identify alloreactive clones, pre-transplant mixed lymphocyte reaction products were sequenced and compared with unstimulated pre-transplant donor and recipient T cells. The cohort enrolled some 24 intestinal transplant recipients, one of whom was a retransplant, and a few patients without pretransplant specimens were excluded. A peak of at least 4% donor T cells among recipient peripheral blood mononuclear cells was the definition used for donor T cell macrochimerism. Instead of going to the commercial service, samples from a few later patients were sequenced in-house on an Illumina MiSeq and processed with MiXCR.

Results and caveats for the whole study, not just this receptor: In the allografts of patients with donor T cell macrochimerism, GvH to HvG T cell clonal ratios were high. Peak levels of circulating GvH clones were associated with declines in HvG clones early after transplant. GvH clones turned up in recipient bone marrow, with some appearing earlier in ileal mucosa or blood, a pattern consistent with an intestinal mucosal origin. The conclusions were limited by the relatively low number and heterogeneity of the intestinal transplant patients.

The rearranged chain carries TRBV30 and TRBJ2-1; no D gene is confidently identified. This TCR came from a human donor who received an intestinal transplant. Sequencing was performed on unstimulated CD4+ T cells sorted from spleen or lymph node cells, taken before intestinal transplant. The DNA is TGTGCCTGGAGTGCCTTTACGGGTGAGCAGTTCTTC. Translated, it reads CAWSAFTGEQFF.